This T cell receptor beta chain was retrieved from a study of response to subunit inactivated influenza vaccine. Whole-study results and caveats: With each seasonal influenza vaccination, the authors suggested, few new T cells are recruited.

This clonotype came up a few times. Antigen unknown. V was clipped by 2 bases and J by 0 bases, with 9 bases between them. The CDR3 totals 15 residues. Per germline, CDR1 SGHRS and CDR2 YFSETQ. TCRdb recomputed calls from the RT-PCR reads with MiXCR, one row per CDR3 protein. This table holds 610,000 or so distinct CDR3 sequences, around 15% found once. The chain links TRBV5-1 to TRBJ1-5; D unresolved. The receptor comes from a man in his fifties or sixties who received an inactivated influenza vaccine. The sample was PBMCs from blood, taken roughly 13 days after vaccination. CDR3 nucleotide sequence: TGCGCCAGCAGCTTCGGTATCGGTAGCAATCAGCCCCAGCATTTT. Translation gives CASSFGIGSNQPQHF.